A selection of T cell receptor beta chains follows, all from one sample in a study of T cells in Graves' hyperthyroidism and ophthalmopathy. Via MiXCR, TCRdb re-called the multiplex PCR reads, giving one row per CDR3 protein. The profile shows some 700,000 distinct CDR3 sequences, approximately 15% of them singletons. The specimen sequenced was blood. Receptors were obtained from a man over 45 with Graves' hyperthyroidism. Both conserved end residues are part of each CDR3. D genes are given only for firm matches. Expanded clones are given a class, and other clones once, few, many or no size at all.

>NA|TRBJ2-1|many|TRBV27
CASSPAGPISTREQFF
TGTGCCAGCAGTCCCGCGGGACCCATTTCCACGCGTGAGCAGTTCTTC
>TRBD2|TRBJ2-3|many|TRBV2
CASSETSGTADTQYF
TGTGCCAGCAGTGAGACTAGCGGGACCGCAGATACGCAGTATTTT
>NA|TRBJ1-2|many|TRBV6-1
CASSEGLLSGSGYTF
TGTGCCAGCAGTGAGGGACTGCTCTCGGGGAGTGGCTACACCTTC
>NA|TRBJ2-1|few|TRBV20-1
CSARDLDLTYNEQFF
TGCAGTGCTAGAGATTTGGACTTAACCTACAATGAGCAGTTCTTC
>NA|TRBJ1-5|NA|TRBV19
CASKQYPQGTNQPQHF
TGTGCCAGTAAGCAATACCCGCAGGGAACAAATCAGCCCCAGCATTTT
>NA|TRBJ1-4|many|TRBV12-3/TRBV12-4
CATRDINEKLFF
TGTGCCACCCGGGACATTAATGAAAAACTGTTTTTT
>TRBD1|TRBJ1-2|many|TRBV29-1
CSVSQGATGYTF
TGCAGCGTTTCACAGGGGGCGACTGGCTACACCTTC
>TRBD2|TRBJ2-7|NA|TRBV27
CASSPPGLAGNVYEQYF
TGTGCCAGCAGTCCTCCGGGACTAGCGGGAAATGTCTACGAGCAGTACTTC
>TRBD1|TRBJ2-7|many|TRBV5-1
CASSTGTGEQQYF
TGCGCCAGCAGCACCGGGACAGGGGAGCAGCAGTACTTC
>NA|TRBJ2-2|many|TRBV3-1
CASSLGASAGELFF
TGTGCCAGCAGCCTAGGGGCTAGCGCCGGGGAGCTGTTTTTT
>TRBD1|TRBJ2-2|NA|TRBV7-3
CASSPPGQGTGELFF
TGTGCCAGCAGCCCGCCGGGACAGGGGACCGGGGAGCTGTTTTTT
>NA|TRBJ2-1|NA|TRBV7-3
CASSILGPSAYNEQFF
TGTGCCAGCAGCATCCTCGGGCCTAGCGCCTACAATGAGCAGTTCTTC
>NA|TRBJ2-7|many|TRBV11-2
CASSLGYGRANEQYF
TGTGCCAGCAGCTTAGGTTATGGCAGGGCCAACGAGCAGTACTTC
>NA|TRBJ2-1|many|TRBV27
CASSLSLPGLVYNEQFF
TGTGCCAGCAGTTTATCGCTTCCAGGGTTGGTTTACAATGAGCAGTTCTTC
>NA|TRBJ2-1|many|TRBV28
CASSLRDTLHNEQFF
TGTGCCAGCAGTTTGCGGGACACCCTTCACAATGAGCAGTTCTTC
>TRBD1|TRBJ1-1|NA|TRBV6-1
CASSADRVRNTEAFF
TGTGCCAGCAGTGCTGACAGGGTGCGGAACACTGAAGCTTTCTTT
>TRBD1|TRBJ2-7|few|TRBV5-6
CATTGQGAYEQYF
TGTGCCACCACGGGACAGGGCGCCTACGAGCAGTACTTC
>TRBD2|TRBJ2-7|NA|TRBV7-2
CASSLKAASGSSFAYEQYF
TGTGCCAGCAGCTTAAAAGCGGCTAGCGGGTCTTCATTTGCGTACGAGCAGTACTTC
>TRBD1|TRBJ1-2|many|TRBV2
CASSGGQTADPNYGYTF
TGTGCCAGCAGTGGGGGACAGACGGCTGACCCTAACTATGGCTACACCTTC
>NA|TRBJ2-3|many|TRBV11-2
CASSAEDSTDTQYF
TGTGCCAGCAGCGCCGAGGACAGCACAGATACGCAGTATTTT
>NA|TRBJ1-5|NA|TRBV5-8
CASSPKTYSNQPQHF
TGTGCCAGCAGCCCCAAAACCTATAGCAATCAGCCCCAGCATTTT
>TRBD1|TRBJ1-1|many|TRBV30
CAWVGQPNTEAFF
TGTGCCTGGGTGGGACAGCCGAACACTGAAGCTTTCTTT
>NA|TRBJ2-1|few|TRBV12-3/TRBV12-4
CASSTLSSAPSLEQFF
TGTGCCAGCAGTACATTGTCGAGCGCCCCTTCGCTTGAGCAGTTCTTC
>TRBD2|TRBJ2-7|NA|TRBV18
CASSPRRDYSGRPPYEQYF
TGTGCCAGCTCACCAAGGCGGGATTATAGCGGGAGACCCCCCTACGAGCAGTACTTC
>NA|TRBJ2-4|few|TRBV20-1
CSSARVAAAKNIQYF
TGCAGCAGTGCTAGAGTGGCGGCCGCCAAAAACATTCAGTACTTC
>TRBD2|TRBJ2-1|many|TRBV28
CASSSASGNSYNEQFF
TGTGCCAGCAGTTCCGCTAGCGGGAACTCCTACAATGAGCAGTTCTTC
>TRBD1|TRBJ2-5|NA|TRBV28
CASSLLQGWETQYF
TGTGCCAGCAGTTTATTACAGGGGTGGGAGACCCAGTACTTC
>TRBD1|TRBJ2-7|NA|TRBV7-9
CASSADRDYEQYF
TGTGCCAGCAGCGCGGACAGGGACTACGAGCAGTACTTC
>NA|TRBJ2-7|many|TRBV27
CASRGGDLPYEQYF
TGTGCCAGCAGGGGGGGAGACCTACCATACGAGCAGTACTTC
>NA|TRBJ2-6|few|TRBV5-1
CASSLALVRGSGANVLTF
TGCGCCAGCAGCTTGGCCTTGGTTAGGGGATCTGGGGCCAACGTCCTGACTTTC
>TRBD1|TRBJ1-2|many|TRBV6-1
CASVPGQGALSNYGYTF
TGTGCCAGCGTTCCGGGACAGGGGGCCCTAAGTAACTATGGCTACACCTTC
>NA|TRBJ2-1|few|TRBV25-1
CASSGDLNNEQFF
TGTGCCAGCAGCGGAGATTTAAACAATGAGCAGTTCTTC
>TRBD2|TRBJ2-1|NA|TRBV19
CASGLSGSSYNEQFF
TGTGCCAGTGGACTCAGCGGGAGTTCCTACAATGAGCAGTTCTTC
>NA|TRBJ1-6|NA|TRBV28
CASSLDGRSPLHF
TGTGCCAGCAGTTTGGACGGCCGGTCACCCCTCCACTTT
>TRBD1|TRBJ1-2|many|TRBV28
CAISEGQHYGYTF
TGTGCCATCTCAGAGGGACAGCACTATGGCTACACCTTC
>TRBD1|TRBJ2-3|NA|TRBV13
CASSLYRGSDTQYF
TGTGCCAGCAGCTTATACAGGGGTTCGGATACGCAGTATTTT
>NA|TRBJ1-1|NA|TRBV28
CASSLREFMNTEAFF
TGTGCCAGCAGTTTGCGAGAATTCATGAACACTGAAGCTTTCTTT
>NA|TRBJ2-1|few|TRBV19
CASRPGTFTYNEQFF
TGTGCCAGTAGGCCGGGCACGTTTACTTACAATGAGCAGTTCTTC
>NA|TRBJ1-1|many|TRBV7-2
CASSLSTGMNTEAFF
TGTGCCAGCAGCTTATCGACGGGTATGAACACTGAAGCTTTCTTT
>TRBD2|TRBJ2-7|many|TRBV4-1
CASSPLAGPSYEQYF
TGCGCCAGCAGCCCCCTAGCGGGTCCGTCCTACGAGCAGTACTTC
>NA|TRBJ1-2|few|TRBV29-1
CSVDFGNYGYTF
TGCAGCGTAGACTTTGGGAATTATGGCTACACCTTC
>NA|TRBJ1-6|many|TRBV10-3
CAISGARGGSNSPLHF
TGTGCCATCAGTGGAGCCAGGGGTGGAAGTAATTCACCCCTCCACTTT
>NA|TRBJ1-1|NA|TRBV15
CATSTDRTDPEAFF
TGTGCCACCAGCACAGACCGGACGGATCCTGAAGCTTTCTTT
>TRBD2|TRBJ2-7|many|TRBV7-2
CASSLGMASGSYEQYF
TGTGCCAGTAGTCTCGGTATGGCTAGCGGGAGCTACGAGCAGTACTTC